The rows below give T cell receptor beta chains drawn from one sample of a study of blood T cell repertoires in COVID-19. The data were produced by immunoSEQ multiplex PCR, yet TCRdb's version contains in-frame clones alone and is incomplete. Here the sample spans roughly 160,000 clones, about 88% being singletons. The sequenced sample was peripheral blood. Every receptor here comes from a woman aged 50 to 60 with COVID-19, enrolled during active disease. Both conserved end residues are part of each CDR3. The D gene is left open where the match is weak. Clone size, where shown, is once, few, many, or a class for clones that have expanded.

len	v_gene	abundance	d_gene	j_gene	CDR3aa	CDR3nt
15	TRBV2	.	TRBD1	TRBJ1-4	CASGGQGMTNEKLFF	TGTGCCAGCGGGGGACAGGGTATGACTAATGAAAAACTGTTTTTT
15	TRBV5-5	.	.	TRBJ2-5	CASSLAPTGQETQYF	TGTGCCAGCAGCTTGGCGCCGACAGGTCAAGAGACCCAGTACTTC
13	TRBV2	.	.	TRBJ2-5	CASRGEVQETQYF	TGTGCCAGCAGAGGGGAGGTCCAAGAGACCCAGTACTTC
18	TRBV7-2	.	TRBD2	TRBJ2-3	CASSLVRLAGASTDTQYF	TGTGCCAGCAGCTTAGTCCGACTAGCGGGTGCTAGCACAGATACGCAGTATTTT
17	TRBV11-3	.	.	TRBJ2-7	CASSLSHRDGGSYEQYF	TGTGCCAGCAGCCTAAGCCACAGGGATGGTGGATCCTACGAGCAGTACTTC
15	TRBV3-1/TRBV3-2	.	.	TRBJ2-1	CASSLRGSSYNEQFF	TGTGCCAGCAGCCTTCGGGGGAGCTCCTACAATGAGCAGTTCTTC
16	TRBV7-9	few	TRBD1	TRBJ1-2	CASSSDRTGGAGGYTF	TGTGCCAGCAGCTCAGATCGGACAGGGGGCGCGGGAGGCTACACCTTC
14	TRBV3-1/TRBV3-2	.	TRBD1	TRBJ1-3	CASSPGQGADTIYF	TGTGCCAGCAGCCCTGGACAGGGGGCAGACACCATATATTTT
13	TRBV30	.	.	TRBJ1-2	CAWIRLQGSGYTF	TGTGCCTGGATTAGGTTACAGGGCTCTGGCTACACCTTC
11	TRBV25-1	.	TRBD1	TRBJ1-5	CASSGGTGEHF	TGTGCCAGCAGTGGGGGGACAGGGGAGCATTTT
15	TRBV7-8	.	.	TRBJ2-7	CASSDPGPISYEQYF	TGTGCCAGCAGCGACCCGGGTCCCATATCCTACGAGCAGTACTTC
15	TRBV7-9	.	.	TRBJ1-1	CASSLWVGSGTEAFF	TGTGCCAGCAGCTTATGGGTAGGATCGGGCACTGAAGCTTTCTTT
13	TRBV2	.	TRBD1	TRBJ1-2	CASSRQGNYGYTF	TGTGCCAGCAGCCGACAGGGAAACTATGGCTACACCTTC
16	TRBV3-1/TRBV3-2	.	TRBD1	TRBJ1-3	CASSQASTGAGNTIYF	TGTGCCAGCAGCCAAGCATCAACAGGGGCTGGAAACACCATATATTTT
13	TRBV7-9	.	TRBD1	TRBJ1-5	CASSSGTDQPQHF	TGTGCCAGCAGCTCCGGGACAGATCAGCCCCAGCATTTT
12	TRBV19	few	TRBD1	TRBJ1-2	CASTRDRAGYTF	TGTGCCAGTACCCGGGACAGGGCCGGCTACACCTTC
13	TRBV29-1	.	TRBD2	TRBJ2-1	CSGGLAGVNEQFF	TGCAGCGGGGGACTAGCGGGGGTCAATGAGCAGTTCTTC
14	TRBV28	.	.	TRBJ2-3	CASSLSTGIDTQYF	TGTGCCAGCAGTTTATCTACAGGGATCGATACGCAGTATTTT
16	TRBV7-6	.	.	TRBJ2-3	CASSLGAGHSTDTQYF	TGTGCCAGCAGCTTAGGCGCAGGGCACAGCACAGATACGCAGTATTTT
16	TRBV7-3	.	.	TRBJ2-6	CASSMSDSSGANVLTF	TGTGCCAGCAGCATGTCGGACAGCTCTGGGGCCAACGTCCTGACTTTC
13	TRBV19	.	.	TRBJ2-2	CASSILDTGELFF	TGTGCCAGTAGTATACTCGACACCGGGGAGCTGTTTTTT
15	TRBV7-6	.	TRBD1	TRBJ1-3	CASSRDRGFGNTIYF	TGTGCCAGCAGCCGGGACAGGGGATTTGGAAACACCATATATTTT
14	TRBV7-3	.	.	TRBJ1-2	CASSDGGRTDGYTF	TGTGCCAGCAGCGACGGTGGGCGGACTGATGGCTACACCTTC
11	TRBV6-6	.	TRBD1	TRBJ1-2	CATVQGAGYTF	TGTGCCACCGTACAGGGGGCTGGCTACACCTTC
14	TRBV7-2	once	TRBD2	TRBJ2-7	CASSFAGETYEQYF	TGTGCCAGCAGCTTTGCGGGGGAGACCTACGAGCAGTACTTC
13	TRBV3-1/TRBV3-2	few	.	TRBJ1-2	CASSQRTAYGYTF	TGTGCCAGCAGCCAACGGACAGCCTATGGCTACACCTTC
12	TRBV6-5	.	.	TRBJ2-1	CASASSYNEQFF	TGTGCCAGCGCCAGCTCCTACAATGAGCAGTTCTTC
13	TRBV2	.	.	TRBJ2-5	CASSQDKRETQYF	TGTGCCAGCAGTCAGGACAAGCGTGAGACCCAGTACTTC
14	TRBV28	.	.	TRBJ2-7	CASSFPAGGYEQYF	TGTGCCAGCAGTTTCCCAGCCGGGGGTTACGAGCAGTACTTC
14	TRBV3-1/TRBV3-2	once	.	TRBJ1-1	CASSQVALGTEAFF	TGTGCCAGCAGCCAAGTGGCCCTAGGCACTGAAGCTTTCTTT
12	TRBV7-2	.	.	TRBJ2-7	CASSSNSYEQYF	TGTGCCAGCAGCTCCAATTCCTACGAGCAGTACTTC
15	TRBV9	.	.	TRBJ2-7	CASSVDPSETYEQYF	TGTGCCAGCAGCGTAGATCCTAGCGAGACCTACGAGCAGTACTTC